This TCR beta chain derives from a study of early T cells in non-severe SARS-CoV-2 infection. Study information: Sequenced material consisted of bulk RNA (from unsorted whole blood), and chains were unpaired. Overall study results and limits: Matching results from VDJdb favored anti-spike CD8 responses, leaving private and CD4 specificities undetected.

The protocol attached unique molecular identifiers to individual cDNA molecules. TCRdb re-derived calls from the 5' RACE reads in MiXCR, one entry per CDR3 protein. Among about 35,000 distinct CDR3 sequences listed, 5.5% to 7.5% were seen once. Note on this clonotype: Its antigen is undetermined. A junction end diverges from the germline sequence, so it may reflect a read error.

The TCR originated in an adult who was a healthcare worker with PCR-confirmed SARS-CoV-2 infection or an uninfected control (not recorded which). The sample comprised whole blood.

The CDR3: CVSPRLAGPNTGELFF. In DNA form, the CDR3 reads TGTGTCAGCCCCCGGCTAGCGGGCCCGAACACCGGGGAGCTGTTTTTT. The V and J genes are TRBV18 and TRBJ2-2; the match to TRBD2 covers 8 bases. The CDR3 runs 16 residues. In germline, CDR1 is KGHSH, CDR2 LQKENI.